This T cell receptor beta chain was identified in a study of identical twins' blood T cells. About the study: Twelve libraries, six alpha and six beta, gave around 48 million reads. Study findings and constraints: Twins shared more top CDR3 clonotypes than unrelated donors did.

CDR1 is SNHLY, CDR2 FYNNEI, per germline. This CDR3 spans 14 amino acids. TCR cDNA libraries came from RNA via a modified published protocol. MiXCR, applied by TCRdb to the 5' RACE reads, yields one record per CDR3 protein. Found here are around 380,000 distinct CDR3 sequences, about 28% of them singletons; the top ten hold 6% to 7%. Concerning this clonotype: No antigen is known for it. The junction departs from the called germline gene at one end, perhaps through a read error.

The sample taken for sequencing was PBMCs. This TCR was sampled from a woman aged 18 to 55 in good health. The chain carries TRBV2 and TRBJ1-5, with D possibly TRBD1 on 6 matching bases. The CDR3 loop reads CANSVQGQYQPQHF. The DNA of the CDR3 is TGTGCCAACAGTGTCCAGGGGCAGTATCAGCCCCAGCATTTT.